The clone carrying this T cell receptor (beta chain) was detected once. The germline CDR1 and CDR2 sequences are GTSNPN and SVGIG (reference sequence). Trimming took 4 bases from V and 3 from J, leaving 12 bases between them. The CDR3 loop spans 14 amino acids. The method was immunoSEQ multiplex PCR; TCRdb's version includes in-frame clones alone and lacks a portion of them. The table lists 100,000 to 140,000 clones, 80% to 95% of them singletons. This record comes from a study of T cell changes during pregnancy in multiple sclerosis. Sequenced material: peripheral blood, taken in the third trimester of pregnancy. The receptor comes from a female donor in good health, enrolled as a control in a pregnancy study. The chain recombines TRBV30 with TRBJ1-4, with TRBD1 as a possible D gene (6 bases). Here the CDR3 reads CAWNVGGPNEKLFF. The CDR3, as DNA: TGTGCCTGGAATGTAGGGGGTCCTAATGAAAAACTGTTTTTT. Full variable domain (remainder filled in from reference TRBV30 and TRBJ1-4): SQTIHQWPATLVQPVGSPLSLECTVEGTSNPNLYWYRQAAGRGLQLLFYSVGIGQISSEVPQNLSASRPQDRQFILSSKKLLLSDSGFYLCAWNVGGPNEKLFFGSGTQLSVL.